These 29 T cell receptor beta chains originate from one sample sequenced in a study of tumor-infiltrating lymphocytes in primary liver carcinoma. A primer matching the constant region was used to make TCR beta cDNA from approximately 0.45 ug of total RNA. The TCR beta library was amplified through three nested multiplex PCR rounds in a modified ARM-PCR procedure. Researchers ran the first two PCR rounds for roughly 10 cycles each with TRBV1-TRBV30 forward primers and a C-beta reverse primer. MiXCR was run by TCRdb on the multiplex PCR reads, yielding one entry per CDR3 protein. The data show 100,000 or so distinct CDR3 sequences, with approximately 70% seen just once and less than 15% held by the top ten. The source material, 20-30 mg of unsorted bulk tissue, was used to co-extract RNA and DNA. The sequenced sample consisted of liver tumor tissue from sampling region 2. Subset here: tumor region T2, inferior pole. The receptor set was obtained from a woman aged 55-69 years with primary liver carcinoma and hepatitis B virus infection.

Details on this clonotype: A read error may account for a junction end that differs from germline. The CDR3 sequence is CASKAAGGYEQWF. CDR3 nucleotide sequence: TGTGCCAGCAAAGCAGCGGGAGGCTACGAGCAGTGGTTC. The chain combines TRBV12-3 or TRBV12-4 with TRBJ2-7; 9 bases are a match to TRBD2. The CDR3 has 13 amino acids.

This clonotype was detected many times. This rearrangement joins TRBV6-2 or TRBV6-3 to TRBJ2-7; the D gene is possibly TRBD2 (6 bases). Germline loops: CDR1 MNHEY, CDR2 SVGEGT. The CDR3 is 15 residues long. Trimming shortened V by 5 bases and J by 3 bases, and 17 bases separated the two germline ends. The CDR3 here is CASSGSDGLLYEQYF. In DNA, the CDR3 is TGTGCCAGCAGTGGATCGGATGGACTACTCTACGAGCAGTACTTC.

As regards this clonotype: The CDR3 carries no conserved terminal phenylalanine or tryptophan, so it likely arises from a read error. The chain recombines TRBV11-3 with TRBJ2-1, with 7 bases identical to TRBD2. The germline V gene encodes CDR1 SGHNT and CDR2 YENEEA. CDR3 length: 17 amino acids. The CDR3 sequence: CARSLGRGEWGVDEQFL. In DNA form, the CDR3 reads TGCGCCAGAAGCTTAGGTCGGGGGGAGTGGGGTGTCGATGAGCAGTTCCTC.

V gene TRBV10-2 combines with J gene TRBJ2-7, with D possibly TRBD1 on 6 matching bases. The CDR3 has 16 amino acids. CDR1 and CDR2 (germline): WSHSY, SAAADI. The germline V and J ends were trimmed by 4 bases and 5 bases, with 21 bases remaining between them. DNA for the CDR3: TGCGCCAGCAGTGGGCTCCCGGGGCAGGGGATCAACGAGCAGTACTTC. It specifies CASSGLPGQGINEQYF.

This clonotype was counted ten times or more. CDR3 amino acids: CASSFGTGQGSNQPQHF. The CDR3 region has the DNA TGTGCCAGCAGTTTTGGCACAGGGCAGGGAAGCAATCAGCCCCAGCATTTT. This chain connects TRBV12-3 or TRBV12-4 to TRBJ1-5, with a weak D call TRBD1 (6 bases). V was trimmed by 3 bases and J by 1 base, leaving 16 bases between them. The CDR3 is 17 residues long.

This clonotype came up many times. This chain links TRBV5-1 with TRBJ2-1; D call uncertain. V was pared by 1 base and J by 8 bases, with 22 bases between. The CDR3 is made up of 17 amino acids. Per germline, CDR1 SGHRS and CDR2 YFSETQ. The CDR3 loop reads CASSLTPRPRPDHEQFF. CDR3 DNA sequence: TGCGCCAGCAGCTTGACCCCCCGTCCCAGGCCGGATCATGAGCAGTTCTTC.

This clonotype was seen only a few times. V and J are TRBV2 and TRBJ2-6; D is unresolved. Trimming took 4 bases from V and 0 from J, leaving 7 bases between them. Germline loops: CDR1 SNHLY, CDR2 FYNNEI. CDR3 length equals 15 residues. This CDR3 reads CASSVRSSGANVLTF. In nucleotides, the CDR3 is TGTGCCAGCAGTGTACGGAGCTCTGGGGCCAACGTCCTGACTTTC.

This chain connects TRBV5-1 to TRBJ2-1; 7 bases agree with TRBD1. This CDR3 is 15 amino acids long. J was trimmed by 5 bases and V by 7 bases; bases with no gene match: 12. Looked up from germline, CDR1 is SGHRS and CDR2 is YFSETQ. The CDR3 nucleotides are TGCGCCAGCCAAATGCAATTAGGGGGCAACAATGAGCAGTTCTTC. Translating gives CASQMQLGGNNEQFF.

This clonotype was found many times. The gene calls are TRBV28 and TRBJ2-7; no clear D. This CDR3 has 11 amino acids. Germline V lookup: CDR1 MDHEN, CDR2 SYDVKM. V was shortened by 5 bases and J by 6 bases, with 8 bases between the two germline ends. CDR3 coding DNA: TGTGCCAGCAGTGTAGGACGCGAGCAGTACTTC. Encoded protein: CASSVGREQYF.

This clonotype appeared many times. The chain uses TRBV28 and TRBJ2-7, with 9 bases that match TRBD1. The V and J ends lost 4 bases and 3 bases, in that order; junction bases with no gene match: 4. This CDR3 comprises 14 residues. The germline gives CDR1 MDHEN, CDR2 SYDVKM. CDR3 protein: CASSWGTGIYEQYF. CDR3 DNA sequence: TGTGCCAGCAGTTGGGGGACAGGGATCTACGAGCAGTACTTC.

The V gene is TRBV11-2, the J gene TRBJ2-4, with D perhaps TRBD1 (6 bases). The CDR3 has 14 amino acids. Germline lookup yields CDR1 SGHAT and CDR2 FQNNGV. V lost 7 bases, J lost 8 bases, and 18 bases lay in between. The CDR3 DNA follows: TGTGCCAGCATAGATGGTTGGGGGCGCGACATTCAGTACTTC. Its translation is CASIDGWGRDIQYF.

About this clonotype itself: The junction departs from the called germline gene at one end, perhaps through a read error. The chain employs TRBV6-1 and TRBJ2-1; D might be TRBD1 or TRBD2, each matching 5 bases. The germline gives CDR1 MNHNS, CDR2 SASEGT. This CDR3 has 17 residues. The CDR3 here is CVSSEAGTWSSYNEQFF. CDR3 DNA: TGTGTCAGCAGCGAAGCAGGGACCTGGAGCTCCTACAATGAGCAGTTCTTC.

As regards this clonotype: A read error may account for a junction end that differs from germline. The chain recombines TRBV28 with TRBJ2-1, with D perhaps matching TRBD2 (5 bases). CDR3 length equals 16 residues. Germline loops: CDR1 MDHEN, CDR2 SYDVKM. The CDR3 DNA reads TGTGCCAGCAGTGGCCTAATAGCGCACCCCTACAATGAGCATTTCTTC. Its translation: CASSGLIAHPYNEHFF.

This clonotype has a count of ten or more. This chain connects TRBV29-1 to TRBJ2-3; 11 bases are shared with TRBD1. The germline V gene has CDR1 SQVTM and CDR2 ANQGSEA. CDR3 size: 17 residues. Unmatched junction bases numbered 11, after V lost 6 bases and J lost 0 bases. CDR3 sequence: CSVAGQGAKMSTDTQYF. The CDR3 DNA sequence: TGCAGCGTAGCCGGACAGGGGGCGAAGATGAGCACAGATACGCAGTATTTT.

A word on this clonotype: A much bigger clone sits one base away, suggesting this may be a read error. The rearrangement uses TRBV13 and TRBJ2-7, with 9 nucleotides matching TRBD2. CDR1 is PRHDT and CDR2 is FYEKMQ in the germline V gene (reference sequence). The CDR3 sequence is 19 residues long. The J segment lost 5 bases and the V segment lost 5 bases, leaving 22 bases of the junction unmatched. CDR3 DNA: TGTGCCAGCAGCCAGTCCGGTTGGACTAGCGAGAGTGGTCCGCACGAGCAGTACTTC. It translates to CASSQSGWTSESGPHEQYF.

Note on this clonotype: The conserved final phenylalanine or tryptophan is absent from the CDR3, which likely points to a read error. The chain uses TRBV12-3 or TRBV12-4 and TRBJ1-5, with D possibly being TRBD1 (5 bases). This CDR3 is 15 amino acids long. The V and J ends lost 5 bases and 6 bases respectively, with 17 bases between them. CDR3 sequence (DNA): TGTGCCAGCAGTCCCGAGATGGGGGTCGGTCAGCCCCAGCATCTT. Protein product: CASSPEMGVGQPQHL.

Of note for this clonotype: This may be a read error, as it is one base from a much larger clone. The rearrangement uses TRBV30 and TRBJ1-4; 10 nucleotides match TRBD1. V lost 5 bases, J lost 3 bases, and 3 bases stayed unmatched. The CDR3 is made up of 14 amino acids. The V gene's germline CDR1 is GTSNPN and CDR2 SVGIG (reference sequence). The CDR3 bases are TGTGCCTGGGGGACAGGGGATTCTAATGAAAAACTGTTTTTT. It specifies CAWGTGDSNEKLFF.

Note on this clonotype: A read error may be the cause here, since a much bigger clone is one base away. CDR3: CVSSLDRSENREQYF. The CDR3 DNA sequence: TGTGTCAGCAGCTTAGATCGTAGCGAGAATCGCGAGCAGTACTTC. V and J are TRBV13 and TRBJ2-7; D possibly corresponds to TRBD2 (5 bases). Germline V lookup: CDR1 PRHDT, CDR2 FYEKMQ (reference sequence). This CDR3 has 15 amino acids.

This clonotype was counted a few times. This may arise from a read error, as a much more abundant clone is one base away. The chain employs TRBV6-2 or TRBV6-3 and TRBJ2-1, with TRBD1 as a possible D gene (5 bases). The CDR3 length is 12 residues. V lost 7 bases and J 3 bases, leaving 7 bases between the germline ends. Germline-derived CDR1 and CDR2 are MNHEY and SVGEGT. The chain's CDR3 is CASKQDYNEQFF. The DNA for the CDR3 is TGTGCCAGCAAACAGGACTACAATGAGCAGTTCTTC.

As to this clonotype: Germline is not matched at one junction end, which may reflect a read error. The J gene is TRBJ2-3, the V gene TRBV12-3 or TRBV12-4; D is ambiguous. The CDR3 loop spans 12 amino acids. The CDR3 spells CASSVVEDRQYF. As DNA, the CDR3 is TGTGCCAGCAGTGTAGTAGAGGATAGGCAGTATTTT.

Comment on this clonotype: The CDR3 end shows no conserved phenylalanine or tryptophan, and so a read error is likely. V gene TRBV29-1 combines with J gene TRBJ1-1, with D perhaps matching TRBD1 (5 bases). Germline CDR1 SQVTM, CDR2 ANQGSEA. The CDR3 length is 12 residues. CDR3 sequence (DNA): TGCAACGCTCGGCCCAGGGACACTGAAGCTTTCATT. Protein: CNARPRDTEAFI.

This clonotype was picked up many times. The V and J genes are TRBV4-1 and TRBJ2-1, with TRBD1 matching 8 bases. CDR1 MGHRA and CDR2 YSYEKL come from the germline V gene. This CDR3 has 16 residues. V lost 1 base to trimming and J lost 0 bases; unmatched junction nucleotides: 2. The CDR3 DNA reads TGCGCCAGCAGCCAAGCCACAGGGGGCTCCTACAATGAGCAGTTCTTC. Protein: CASSQATGGSYNEQFF.

This clonotype was recorded only once. Its ends do not fully match the called genes, so a read error is possible. The J gene is TRBJ1-2, the V gene TRBV12-5; the match to TRBD1 covers 8 bases. Germline V gives CDR1 LGHNT, CDR2 FRNRAP. The CDR3 is made up of 12 amino acids. The DNA for the CDR3 is TGTACTAGTGCCCAGGGGGCGAGTGACTACACCTTC. This gives the protein CTSAQGASDYTF.

V is TRBV7-9 and J is TRBJ2-7, with D maybe TRBD2 (6 bases). The CDR3 totals 15 residues. The germline CDR1 and CDR2 sequences are SEHNR and FQNEAQ (reference sequence). Trimming cost V 10 bases and J 0 bases, with 19 bases left between them. The CDR3 DNA reads as TGTGCCATCGATCCGGGAGCCCACAGCTCCTACGAGCAGTACTTC. It yields the protein CAIDPGAHSSYEQYF.

About this clonotype itself: Relative to the germline gene, one junction end is altered; a read error may explain this. The chain joins TRBV11-1 to TRBJ2-3, with a tentative D call TRBD1 (5 bases). The CDR3 consists of 13 residues. The germline V gene encodes CDR1 SGHAT and CDR2 FQDESV (reference sequence). Here the CDR3 reads CVSSIGHTDTQYF. CDR3 nucleotides: TGTGTCAGCAGCATCGGACATACAGATACGCAGTATTTT.

This clonotype was seen a few times. A much larger clone differs by one base, so this may be a read error. The chain couples TRBV6-1 to TRBJ1-4, with D tentatively TRBD1 (5 bases). V lost 8 bases and J 4 bases, leaving 14 bases between the germline ends. Germline CDR1 and CDR2: MNHNS and SASEGT. CDR3 size: 14 residues. CDR3 DNA: TGTGCCAGCGAACCGGGACGGGGTAATGAAAAACTGTTTTTT. It is translated as CASEPGRGNEKLFF.

As concerns this clonotype: This is likely a read error, given that the CDR3 carries no conserved phenylalanine or tryptophan at its end. The DNA is omitted, as the CDR3 cannot be located on it reliably, and the CDR3 follows TCRdb's listing. The gene calls are TRBV11-1 and TRBJ2-2. Germline V lookup: CDR1 SGHAT, CDR2 FQDESV (reference sequence). 14 amino acids form the CDR3, both terminal residues included. The CDR3 sequence: CTSRPSLDTGELSS.

V gene TRBV11-2 combines with J gene TRBJ2-3; maybe TRBD2 (5 bases). Germline-derived CDR1 and CDR2 are SGHAT and FQNNGV. Between the trimmed V and J ends, which lost 1 base and 14 bases, there was a span of 19 bases. The CDR3 runs to 14 residues. The CDR3 bases are TGTGCCAGCAGCTTAGTTGAGGGCACAGATACGTGGTATTTT. Amino acids: CASSLVEGTDTWYF.

Concerning this clonotype itself: A read error may explain this, as a much larger clone is one base away. The gene calls are TRBV4-2 and TRBJ2-1, with 10 bases fitting TRBD2. V was clipped by 6 bases and J by 8 bases; unmatched bases: 13. Germline assignment: CDR1 LGHNA and CDR2 YNFKEQ. The CDR3 is made up of 16 amino acids. CDR3 region: CASRLRSGRARDEQFF. DNA of the CDR3: TGTGCCAGCAGACTTCGAAGCGGGAGGGCCAGAGATGAGCAGTTCTTC.